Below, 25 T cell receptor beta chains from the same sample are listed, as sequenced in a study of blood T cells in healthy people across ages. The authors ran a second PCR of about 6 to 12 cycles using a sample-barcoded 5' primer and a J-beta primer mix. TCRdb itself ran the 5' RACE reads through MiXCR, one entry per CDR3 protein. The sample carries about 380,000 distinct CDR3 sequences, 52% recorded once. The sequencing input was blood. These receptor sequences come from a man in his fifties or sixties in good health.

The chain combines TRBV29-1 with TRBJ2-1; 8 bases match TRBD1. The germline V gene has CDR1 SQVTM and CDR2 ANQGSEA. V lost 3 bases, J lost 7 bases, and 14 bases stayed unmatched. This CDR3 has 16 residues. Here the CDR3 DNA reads TGCAGCGTTGATCGAGCGGGCAGGGGGCGTCGGAATGAGCAGTTCTTC. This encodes CSVDRAGRGRRNEQFF.

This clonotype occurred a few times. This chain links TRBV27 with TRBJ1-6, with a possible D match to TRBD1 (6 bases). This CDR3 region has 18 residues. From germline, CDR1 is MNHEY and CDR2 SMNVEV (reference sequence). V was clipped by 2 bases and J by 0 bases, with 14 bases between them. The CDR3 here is CASSLVGGGNSYNSPLHF. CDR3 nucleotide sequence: TGTGCCAGCAGTTTAGTAGGGGGAGGGAACTCCTATAATTCACCCCTCCACTTT.

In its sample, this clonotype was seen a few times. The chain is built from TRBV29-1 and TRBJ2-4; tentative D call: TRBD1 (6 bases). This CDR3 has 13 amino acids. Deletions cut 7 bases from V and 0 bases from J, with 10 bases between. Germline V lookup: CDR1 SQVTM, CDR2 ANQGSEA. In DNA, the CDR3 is TGCAGCGCCGAACAGGGAGCCAAAAACATTCAGTACTTC. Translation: CSAEQGAKNIQYF.

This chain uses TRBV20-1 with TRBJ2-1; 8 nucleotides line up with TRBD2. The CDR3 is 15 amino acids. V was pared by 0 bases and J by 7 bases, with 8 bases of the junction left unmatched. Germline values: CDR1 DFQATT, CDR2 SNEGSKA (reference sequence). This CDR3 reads CSARDDGRALNEQFF. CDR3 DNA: TGCAGTGCTAGAGATGACGGGAGGGCGTTGAATGAGCAGTTCTTC.

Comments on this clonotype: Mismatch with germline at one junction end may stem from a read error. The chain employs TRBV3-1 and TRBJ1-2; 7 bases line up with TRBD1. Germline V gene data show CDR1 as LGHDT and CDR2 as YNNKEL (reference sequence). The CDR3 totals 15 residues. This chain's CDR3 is CASSLAGQLAYGCTF. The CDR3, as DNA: TGTGCCAGCAGCCTCGCGGGACAGCTGGCGTATGGCTGCACCTTC.

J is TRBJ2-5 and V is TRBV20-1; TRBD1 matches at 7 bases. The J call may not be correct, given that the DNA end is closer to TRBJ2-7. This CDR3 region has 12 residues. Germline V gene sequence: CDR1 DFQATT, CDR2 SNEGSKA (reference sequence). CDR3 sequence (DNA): TGCAGTGTTGGACAGGTGACGGACGAGCAGTACTTC. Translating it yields CSVGQVTDEQYF.

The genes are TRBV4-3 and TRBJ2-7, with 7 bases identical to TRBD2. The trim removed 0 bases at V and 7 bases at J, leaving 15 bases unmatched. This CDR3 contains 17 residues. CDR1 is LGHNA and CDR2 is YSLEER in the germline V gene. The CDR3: CASSQDPMASGLNEQYF. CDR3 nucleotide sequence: TGCGCCAGCAGCCAAGATCCCATGGCTAGCGGACTCAATGAGCAGTACTTC.

CDR3 sequence reads: CASRLAGGHLGNEQFF. CDR3 DNA: TGTGCCAGCAGATTAGCGGGAGGGCATCTGGGTAATGAGCAGTTCTTC. The chain uses TRBV6-6 and TRBJ2-1; TRBD2 matches at 11 bases. Germline V gives CDR1 MNHNY, CDR2 SVGAGI (reference sequence). The V and J ends lost 6 bases and 7 bases, in that order; junction bases with no gene match: 11. The CDR3 has 16 amino acids.

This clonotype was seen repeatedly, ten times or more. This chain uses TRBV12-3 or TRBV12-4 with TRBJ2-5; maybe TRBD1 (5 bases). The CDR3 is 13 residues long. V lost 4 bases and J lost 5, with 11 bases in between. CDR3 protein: CASSSDSRETQYF. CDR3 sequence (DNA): TGTGCCAGCAGTTCTGACAGTCGGGAGACCCAGTACTTC.

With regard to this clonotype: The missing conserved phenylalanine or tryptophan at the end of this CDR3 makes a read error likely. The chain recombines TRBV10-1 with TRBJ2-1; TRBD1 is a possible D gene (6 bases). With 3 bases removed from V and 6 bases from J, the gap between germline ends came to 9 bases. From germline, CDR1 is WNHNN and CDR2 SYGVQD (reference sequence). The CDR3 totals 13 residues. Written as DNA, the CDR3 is TGCGCCAGCAGTGACCAGGGGACCAATGAGCAGTTCCTC. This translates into CASSDQGTNEQFL.

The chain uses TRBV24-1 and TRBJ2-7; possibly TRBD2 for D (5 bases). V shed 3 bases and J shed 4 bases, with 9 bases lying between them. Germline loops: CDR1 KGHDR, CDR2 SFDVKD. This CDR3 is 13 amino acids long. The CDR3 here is CATSDPSSYEQYF. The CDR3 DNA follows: TGTGCCACCAGTGATCCTAGCTCGTACGAGCAGTACTTC.

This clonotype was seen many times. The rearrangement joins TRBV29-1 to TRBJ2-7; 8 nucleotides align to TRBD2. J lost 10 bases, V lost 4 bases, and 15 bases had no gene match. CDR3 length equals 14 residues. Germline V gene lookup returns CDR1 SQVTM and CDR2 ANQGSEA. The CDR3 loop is CSVGSGSPLSEQYF. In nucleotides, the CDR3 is TGCAGCGTTGGGAGCGGGAGCCCTCTCTCGGAACAGTACTTC.

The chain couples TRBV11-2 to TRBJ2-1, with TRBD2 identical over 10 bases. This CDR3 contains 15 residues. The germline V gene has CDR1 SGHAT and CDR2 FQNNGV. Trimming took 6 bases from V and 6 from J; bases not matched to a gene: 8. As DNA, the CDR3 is TGTGCCAGCAGATATAGGCTAGCGGGAGTCAATGAGCAGTTCTTC. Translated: CASRYRLAGVNEQFF.

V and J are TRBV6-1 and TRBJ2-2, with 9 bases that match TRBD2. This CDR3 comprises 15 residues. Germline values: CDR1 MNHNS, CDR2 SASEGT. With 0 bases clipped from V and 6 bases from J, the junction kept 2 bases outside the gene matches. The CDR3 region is CASSEAAGGPGELFF. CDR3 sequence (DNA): TGTGCCAGCAGTGAAGCTGCGGGGGGGCCCGGGGAGCTGTTTTTT.

The CDR3 DNA follows: TGTGCCAGCTCAGCGTTTTCCGGGAGGAGCACAGATACGCAGTATTTT. Translated: CASSAFSGRSTDTQYF. The V call is TRBV18, the J call TRBJ2-3; 7 bases map to TRBD2. The CDR3 is made up of 16 amino acids. The germline gives CDR1 KGHSH, CDR2 LQKENI. Trimming removed 5 bases from V and 0 bases from J; junction bases left unmatched: 8.

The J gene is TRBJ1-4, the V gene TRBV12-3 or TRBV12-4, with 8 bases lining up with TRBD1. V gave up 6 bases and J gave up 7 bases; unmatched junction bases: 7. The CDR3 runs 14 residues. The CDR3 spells CASRATGGGEKLFF. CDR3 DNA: TGTGCCAGCAGGGCTACAGGGGGTGGTGAAAAACTGTTTTTT.

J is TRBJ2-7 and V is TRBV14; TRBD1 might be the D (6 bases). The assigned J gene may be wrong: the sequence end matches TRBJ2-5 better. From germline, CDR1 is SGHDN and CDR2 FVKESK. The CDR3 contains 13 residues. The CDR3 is CASSQGTVTTQYF. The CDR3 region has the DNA TGTGCCAGCAGCCAAGGGACAGTGACGACCCAGTACTTC.

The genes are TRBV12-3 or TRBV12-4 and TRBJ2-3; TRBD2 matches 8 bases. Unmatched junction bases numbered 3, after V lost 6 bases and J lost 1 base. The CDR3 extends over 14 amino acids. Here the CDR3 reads CASSMTSGTDTQYF. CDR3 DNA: TGTGCCAGCAGCATGACTAGCGGCACAGATACGCAGTATTTT.

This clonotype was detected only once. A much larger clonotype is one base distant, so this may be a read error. The CDR3 sequence: CTSSDQRGTAEQYF. The DNA of the CDR3 is TGTACCAGCTCCGATCAACGAGGGACAGCCGAGCAGTACTTC. J is TRBJ2-7 and V is TRBV18; 7 nucleotides align to TRBD1. Germline loops: CDR1 KGHSH, CDR2 LQKENI. The CDR3 is 14 amino acids.

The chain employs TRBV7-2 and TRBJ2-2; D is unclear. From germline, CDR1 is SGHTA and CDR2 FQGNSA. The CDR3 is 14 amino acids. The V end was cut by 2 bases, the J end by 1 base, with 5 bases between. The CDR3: CASSLQLNTGELFF. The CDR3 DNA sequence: TGTGCCAGCAGCTTACAGCTGAACACCGGGGAGCTGTTTTTT.

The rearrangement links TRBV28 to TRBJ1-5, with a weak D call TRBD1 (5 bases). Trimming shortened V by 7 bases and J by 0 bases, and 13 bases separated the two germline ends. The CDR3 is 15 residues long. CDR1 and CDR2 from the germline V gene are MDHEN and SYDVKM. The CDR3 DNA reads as TGTGCCAGCACGAGGTGGGGGGGTAGCAATCAGCCCCAGCATTTT. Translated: CASTRWGGSNQPQHF.

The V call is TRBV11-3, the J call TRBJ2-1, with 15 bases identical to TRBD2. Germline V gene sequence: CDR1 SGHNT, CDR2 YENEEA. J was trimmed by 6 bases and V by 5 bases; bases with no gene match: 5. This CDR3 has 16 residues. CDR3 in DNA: TGTGCCAGCAGCCTCCGGACTAGCGGGAGGGGCAATGAGCAGTTCTTC. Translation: CASSLRTSGRGNEQFF.

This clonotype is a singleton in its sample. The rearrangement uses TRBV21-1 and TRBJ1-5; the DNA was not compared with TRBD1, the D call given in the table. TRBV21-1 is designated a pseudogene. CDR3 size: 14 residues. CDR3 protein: CASIGQGGNQPQHF. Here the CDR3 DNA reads TGTGCCAGCATCGGACAGGGGGGGAATCAGCCCCAGCATTTT.

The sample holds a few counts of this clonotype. This chain's CDR3 is CASSQTGTGGRDTQYF. In nucleotides, the CDR3 is TGTGCCAGCAGTCAGACCGGGACAGGGGGCAGGGATACGCAGTATTTT. The chain recombines TRBV6-6 with TRBJ2-3; 12 nucleotides line up with TRBD1. With 5 bases clipped from V and 6 bases from J, the junction kept 9 bases outside the gene matches. Germline V gene data show CDR1 as MNHNY and CDR2 as SVGAGI (reference sequence). This CDR3 contains 16 residues.

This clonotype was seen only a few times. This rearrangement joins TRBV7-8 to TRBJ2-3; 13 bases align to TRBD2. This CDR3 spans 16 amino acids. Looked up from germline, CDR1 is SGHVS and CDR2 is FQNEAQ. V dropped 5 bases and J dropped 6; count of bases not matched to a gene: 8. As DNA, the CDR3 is TGTGCCAGCAGCCCACGGACTAGCGGGAGCGGGGATACGCAGTATTTT. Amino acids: CASSPRTSGSGDTQYF. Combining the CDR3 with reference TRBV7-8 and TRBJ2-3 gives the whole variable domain GAGVSQSPRYKVAKRGQDVALRCDPISGHVSLFWYQQALGQGPEFLTYFQNEAQLDKSGLPSDRFFAERPEGSVSTLKIQRTQQEDSAVYLCASSPRTSGSGDTQYFGPGTRLTVL.